The text below deals with one T cell receptor (beta chain). This clone was found a few times. The antigen this receptor binds is unknown. Given a much more abundant clone one base away, this may be a read error. Via the germline V gene (reference sequence), CDR1 is LNHDA and CDR2 SQIVND. V lost 10 bases and J lost 2 bases, and the count of bases not matched to a germline gene is 3. From its cysteine to its phenylalanine, the CDR3 spans 12 amino acids. The entry retains the CDR3 DNA only, 36 bases that are in frame from base 1. Library preparation used PCR. Sequencing was carried out with an Illumina HiSeq 4000. The TCR beta-chain CDR3 region of each patient was profiled by high-throughput sequencing. The source study handled its data this way. CDR3 differences across clinicopathological groups were used to build a classifier for discriminating distant-metastatic papillary thyroid cancer patients. The Shannon index was used to measure repertoire diversity, and the Morisita-Horn index was used to measure how similar tumor and blood repertoires were. TCRdb cleaned the public reads at Q25 with fastp, built clones with MiXCR and kept in-frame beta chains. V and J calls and clone size were set by TCRdb, not the authors. The sample table contains fewer than 100,000 clones; only one count was recorded for 15% of them. The top ten constitute roughly 3.9% of the sample.

This entry is derived from a study of metastatic and nonmetastatic thyroid tumors (dated by TCRdb to the early 2020s). Concerning the study at large: Repertoires from peripheral blood and from tumor or nodule tissue samples of malignant and benign thyroid patients were compared. Overall study results and their limits: In both blood and tumor samples, malignant tumors were reported to have significantly higher TCR beta diversity than benign nodules.

None of the patients had been given any treatment before thyroid surgery. Patient clinical samples collected from about 2011 to 2018 were retrospectively analysed using T-cell receptor beta sequencing. This sequence originates from a female donor with papillary thyroid cancer or a benign thyroid nodule (not recorded which). Some clones in this sample may be carry-over from other donors' samples. Sample: blood. The V and J segments used are TRBV19 and TRBJ2-7, and TRBD2 aligns with 9 junction nucleotides. This receptor has the CDR3 CAISGGAYEQYF. In nucleotide form, the sequence is TGTGCCATTAGCGGGGGTGCCTACGAGCAGTACTTC.